This T cell receptor (beta chain) was obtained from a study of blood T cell repertoires in COVID-19. Study-wide background: Sites across the United States, Italy and Spain contributed samples from acute and convalescent COVID-19.

Profiling relied on immunoSEQ multiplex PCR, and the TCRdb table lists in-frame clones only, not all of them. The repertoire holds some 130,000 clones, with more than 70% as singletons. Trimming pared 4 bases from V and 4 bases from J, leaving 14 bases between. Per germline, CDR1 SGHRS and CDR2 YFSETQ. The CDR3 is 14 amino acids. The chain combines TRBV5-1 with TRBJ1-2; unclear D gene. The TCR was taken from a man aged 70-80 years with acute or convalescent COVID-19. Sequencing was done on a sample of peripheral blood. The CDR3 protein is CASSLTEGPYGYTF. As DNA, the CDR3 is TGCGCCAGCAGCCTGACCGAGGGTCCCTATGGCTACACCTTC.